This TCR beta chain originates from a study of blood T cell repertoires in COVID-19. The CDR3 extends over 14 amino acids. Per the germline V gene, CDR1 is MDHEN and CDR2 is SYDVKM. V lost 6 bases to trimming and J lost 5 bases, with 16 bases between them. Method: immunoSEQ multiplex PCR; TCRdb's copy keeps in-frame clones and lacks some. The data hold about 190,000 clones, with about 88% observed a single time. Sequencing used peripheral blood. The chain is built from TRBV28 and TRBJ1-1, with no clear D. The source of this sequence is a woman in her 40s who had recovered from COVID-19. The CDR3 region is CASRFPSGGTEAFF. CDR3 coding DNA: TGTGCCAGCAGATTCCCGTCCGGCGGGACTGAAGCTTTCTTT.